The 17 T cell receptor beta chains below all came from one sample that was sequenced in a study of radiotherapy plus CTLA-4 blockade in lung cancer. Sequenced by immunoSEQ multiplex PCR; TCRdb stores in-frame clones only, minus some. The sample carries about 80,000 clones, 86% recorded once. The specimen was peripheral blood, collected from a patient treated with radiotherapy plus ipilimumab. The source of these receptors is a human donor with non-small cell lung cancer who had a partial response to radiotherapy plus ipilimumab.

J is TRBJ1-2 and V is TRBV5-6; 9 bases match TRBD1. V lost 4 bases, J lost 5 bases, and 9 bases stayed unmatched. Germline loops: CDR1 SGHDT, CDR2 YYEEEE. This CDR3 contains 15 residues. Here the CDR3 reads CASSPGTGKGYGYTF. CDR3 nucleotides: TGTGCCAGCAGCCCCGGGACAGGGAAAGGTTATGGCTACACCTTC.

The chain has TRBV25-1 and TRBJ1-1; the D is unclear. Trimming removed 6 bases from V and 1 base from J, with 9 bases in between. CDR1 and CDR2 (germline): MGHDK, SYGVNS. There are 13 residues in the CDR3. CDR3 DNA sequence: TGTGCCAGCAGGCCGTCCGGGAACACTGAAGCTTTCTTT. Its protein product is CASRPSGNTEAFF.

This sequence joins TRBV18 and TRBJ1-1; D may be TRBD1 (5 bases). CDR1 is KGHSH and CDR2 is LQKENI in the germline V gene. The ends were cut back, 3 bases at V and 8 bases at J, with 10 bases in the middle. The CDR3 sequence is 12 residues long. The CDR3 DNA reads TGTGCCAGCTCACCTGCGGCAGGGGAAGCTTTCTTT. Protein product: CASSPAAGEAFF.

In the case of this clone: No DNA is shown, since the ends of the CDR3 on it are uncertain; the CDR3 is the one TCRdb lists. The genes are TRBV7-3 and TRBJ1-6; TRBD1 is taken as the D call from the table, unchecked against the DNA. Germline V lookup: CDR1 SGHTA, CDR2 FQGTGA. The CDR3 comprises 14 residues, both ends counted. CDR3 sequence: CASSFRARGSPLHF.

The V call is TRBV12-5, the J call TRBJ2-7; TRBD2 might be the D (5 bases). The V end was cut by 6 bases, the J end by 3 bases, with 12 bases between. Germline V gene sequence: CDR1 LGHNT, CDR2 FRNRAP. The CDR3 is 13 residues long. Here the CDR3 reads CASGPGIYYEQYF. CDR3 bases: TGTGCTAGTGGCCCGGGAATCTACTACGAGCAGTACTTC.

Judged by abundance, this clone is medium-sized. The gene calls are TRBV7-2 and TRBJ1-1; no definite D call. The ends were cut back, 1 base at V and 5 bases at J, with 8 bases in the middle. Germline-derived CDR1 and CDR2 are SGHTA and FQGNSA. The CDR3 totals 13 residues. The DNA for the CDR3 is TGTGCCAGCAGCTTAGGGCCTAGAACTGAAGCTTTCTTT. Translating gives CASSLGPRTEAFF.

This sequence joins TRBV14 and TRBJ1-2; D is unresolved. Germline V gives CDR1 SGHDN, CDR2 FVKESK. V was pared by 1 base and J by 8 bases, with 11 bases between. The CDR3 is 13 amino acids. In DNA form, the CDR3 reads TGTGCCAGCAGCCAAGTTTCTCTTCTCGGCTACACCTTC. This encodes CASSQVSLLGYTF. Filled out from reference TRBV14 and TRBJ1-2, the complete variable domain reads EAGVTQFPSHSVIEKGQTVTLRCDPISGHDNLYWYRRVMGKEIKFLLHFVKESKQDESGMPNNRFLAERTGGTYSTLKVQPAELEDSGVYFCASSQVSLLGYTFGSGTRLTVV.

The V call is TRBV6-4, the J call TRBJ2-1; 10 nucleotides match TRBD2. The CDR3 loop spans 14 amino acids. Germline loops: CDR1 MRHNA, CDR2 SNTAGT. The trim removed 8 bases at V and 9 bases at J, leaving 10 bases unmatched. CDR3 sequence: CASRRVAGGGEQFF. The CDR3 coding sequence is TGTGCCAGCCGGAGGGTAGCGGGAGGAGGTGAGCAGTTCTTC.

The rearrangement uses TRBV7-2 and TRBJ2-1; 12 positions agree with TRBD2. V lost 2 bases and J lost 7; bases outside the gene matches: 9. The CDR3 consists of 17 residues. Germline V CDR1 and CDR2: SGHTA, FQGNSA. The CDR3 DNA is TGTGCCAGCAGCTTATTGGCTAGCGGGGGGGTCAGTAATGAGCAGTTCTTC. The encoded protein is CASSLLASGGVSNEQFF. The variable domain in full, completed from reference TRBV7-2 and TRBJ2-1, reads GAGVSQSPSNKVTEKGKDVELRCDPISGHTALYWYRQSLGQGLEFLIYFQGNSAPDKSGLPSDRFSAERTGGSVSTLTIQRTQQEDSAVYLCASSLLASGGVSNEQFFGPGTRLTVL.

This clone was detected only once. The chain is built from TRBV5-1 and TRBJ1-5; D is perhaps TRBD1 (5 bases). The germline V and J ends were trimmed by 5 bases and 4 bases, with 10 bases remaining between them. This CDR3 has 13 amino acids. Germline loops: CDR1 SGHRS, CDR2 YFSETQ. This CDR3 reads CASRTGDNQPQHF. CDR3 nucleotide sequence: TGCGCCAGCAGAACAGGAGATAATCAGCCCCAGCATTTT.

V and J are TRBV4-2 and TRBJ1-4, with 7 nucleotides matching TRBD1. Germline V gene data show CDR1 as LGHNA and CDR2 as YNFKEQ. The CDR3 is 15 amino acids. V lost 0 bases and J lost 7; bases outside the gene matches: 5. The chain's CDR3 is CASSQDRTGSEKLFF. The CDR3 DNA is TGTGCCAGCAGCCAAGATCGGACAGGTTCTGAAAAACTGTTTTTT.

This chain joins TRBV29-1 and TRBJ1-5; D remains unclear. Trimming took off 1 base at V and 3 bases at J, with 7 bases between the two ends. Germline CDR1 reads SQVTM; CDR2 reads ANQGSEA. The CDR3 covers 13 residues. CDR3 DNA sequence: TGCAGCGTTGAAGTTCTCCCCAATCAGCCCCAGCATTTT. As protein: CSVEVLPNQPQHF.

The chain links TRBV2 to TRBJ1-2; TRBD1 matches 7 bases. The CDR3 spans 13 residues. The germline V gene encodes CDR1 SNHLY and CDR2 FYNNEI. Losses at the gene ends were 4 bases for V and 2 bases for J; bases not matched to a gene: 1. In nucleotides, the CDR3 is TGTGCCAGCAGTGTGGGACAGAACTATGGCTACACCTTC. Translating it yields CASSVGQNYGYTF.

This chain links TRBV28 with TRBJ2-4; TRBD2 matches 7 bases. Germline CDR1 is MDHEN and CDR2 is SYDVKM. This CDR3 has 16 residues. V lost 4 bases to trimming and J lost 6 bases; unmatched junction nucleotides: 12. The CDR3 nucleotides are TGTGCCAGCAGTTCAAGGTGGGGGAGGGCCGGAAACATTCAGTACTTC. Translating gives CASSSRWGRAGNIQYF.

The V gene is TRBV9, the J gene TRBJ2-2; a possible D gene is TRBD1 (5 bases). This CDR3 spans 15 amino acids. Trimming stripped 0 bases from V and 4 bases from J, with 10 bases between. CDR1 is SGDLS, CDR2 YYNGEE, per germline. Here the CDR3 reads CASSVGGQGTGELFF. The CDR3 DNA is TGTGCCAGCAGCGTAGGCGGCCAGGGCACCGGGGAGCTGTTTTTT.

This chain joins TRBV7-9 and TRBJ2-7; D is possibly TRBD1 (5 bases). The germline gives CDR1 SEHNR, CDR2 FQNEAQ (reference sequence). CDR3 length: 11 residues. With 1 base removed from V and 13 bases from J, the gap between germline ends came to 11 bases. The CDR3 DNA follows: TGTGCCAGCAGCTTAGGTCGACAGCCCTACGTC. Its protein product is CASSLGRQPYV.

The chain has TRBV5-1 and TRBJ2-1, with 8 positions matching TRBD2. Germline lookup yields CDR1 SGHRS and CDR2 YFSETQ. This CDR3 is 16 amino acids long. Trimming removed 4 bases from V and 4 bases from J; junction bases left unmatched: 10. The CDR3 nucleotides read TGCGCCAGCAGCCCAAATAGCGGGGAGGCGTACAATGAGCAGTTCTTC. Residues: CASSPNSGEAYNEQFF.